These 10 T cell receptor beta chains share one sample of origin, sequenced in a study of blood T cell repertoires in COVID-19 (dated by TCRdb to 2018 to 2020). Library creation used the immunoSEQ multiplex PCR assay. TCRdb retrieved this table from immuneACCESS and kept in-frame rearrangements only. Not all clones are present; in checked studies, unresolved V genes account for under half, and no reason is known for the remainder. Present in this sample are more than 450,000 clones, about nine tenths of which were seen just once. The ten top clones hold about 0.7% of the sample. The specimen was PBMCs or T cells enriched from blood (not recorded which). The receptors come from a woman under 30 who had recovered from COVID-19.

The CDR3 is CASSRMTSGGTYEQYF. The DNA for the CDR3 is TGCGCCAGCAGCCGGATGACTAGCGGGGGGACCTACGAGCAGTACTTC. The chain combines TRBV4-1 with TRBJ2-7; TRBD2 matches 13 bases. CDR3 length: 16 amino acids. Germline CDR1 is MGHRA and CDR2 is YSYEKL. Trimming removed 4 bases from V and 2 bases from J; junction bases left unmatched: 5.

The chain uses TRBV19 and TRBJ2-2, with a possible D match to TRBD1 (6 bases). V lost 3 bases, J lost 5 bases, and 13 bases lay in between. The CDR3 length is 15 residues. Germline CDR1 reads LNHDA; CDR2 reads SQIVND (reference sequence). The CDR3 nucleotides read TGTGCCAGTAGTATCAGAACAGGGATGACCGGGGAGCTGTTTTTT. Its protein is CASSIRTGMTGELFF.

The DNA of the CDR3 is TGTGCCAGCAGTTTTTTCAGGGGCTACGAGCAGTACTTC. This gives the protein CASSFFRGYEQYF. The rearrangement joins TRBV27 to TRBJ2-7; D is perhaps TRBD1 (6 bases). V gave up 3 bases and J gave up 3 bases, with 9 bases separating them. Germline V gives CDR1 MNHEY, CDR2 SMNVEV (reference sequence). CDR3 length: 13 residues.

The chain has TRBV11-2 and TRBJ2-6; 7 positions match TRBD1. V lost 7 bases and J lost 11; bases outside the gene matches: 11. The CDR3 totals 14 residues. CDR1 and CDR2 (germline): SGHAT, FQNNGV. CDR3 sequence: CASTPDRLVDVLTF. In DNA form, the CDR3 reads TGTGCCAGCACCCCGGACAGGCTTGTAGACGTCCTGACTTTC.

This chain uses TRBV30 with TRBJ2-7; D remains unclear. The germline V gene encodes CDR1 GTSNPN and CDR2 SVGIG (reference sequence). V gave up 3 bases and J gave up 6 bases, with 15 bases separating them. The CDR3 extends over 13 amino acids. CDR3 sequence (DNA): TGTGCCTGGAGGGTAGGAGAGGTCGGCGAGCAGTACTTC. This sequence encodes CAWRVGEVGEQYF.

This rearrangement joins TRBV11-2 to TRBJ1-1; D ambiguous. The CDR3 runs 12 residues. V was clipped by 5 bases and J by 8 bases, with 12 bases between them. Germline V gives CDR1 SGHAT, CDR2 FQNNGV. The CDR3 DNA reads TGTGCCAGCAGCCCTTTGTGGGCAGAAGCTTTCTTT. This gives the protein CASSPLWAEAFF.

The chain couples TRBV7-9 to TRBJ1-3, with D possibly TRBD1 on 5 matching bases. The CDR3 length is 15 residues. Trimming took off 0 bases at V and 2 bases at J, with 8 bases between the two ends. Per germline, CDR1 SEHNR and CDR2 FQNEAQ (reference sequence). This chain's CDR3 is CASSLATEAGNTIYF. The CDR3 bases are TGTGCCAGCAGCTTAGCGACAGAAGCTGGAAACACCATATATTTT.

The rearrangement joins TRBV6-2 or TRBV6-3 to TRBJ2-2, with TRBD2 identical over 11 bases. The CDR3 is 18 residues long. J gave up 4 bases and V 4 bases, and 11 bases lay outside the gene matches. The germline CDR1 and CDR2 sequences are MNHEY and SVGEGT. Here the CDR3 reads CASSSSVAGGPGTGELFF. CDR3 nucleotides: TGTGCCAGCAGTTCATCGGTAGCGGGGGGGCCTGGCACCGGGGAGCTGTTTTTT.

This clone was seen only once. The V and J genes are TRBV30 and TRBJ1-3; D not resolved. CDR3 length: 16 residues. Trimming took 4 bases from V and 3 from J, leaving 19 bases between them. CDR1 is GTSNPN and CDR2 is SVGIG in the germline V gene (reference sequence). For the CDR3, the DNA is TGTGCCTGGACGGGGAAGGACGCCCTGGGTGGAAACACCATATATTTT. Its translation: CAWTGKDALGGNTIYF.

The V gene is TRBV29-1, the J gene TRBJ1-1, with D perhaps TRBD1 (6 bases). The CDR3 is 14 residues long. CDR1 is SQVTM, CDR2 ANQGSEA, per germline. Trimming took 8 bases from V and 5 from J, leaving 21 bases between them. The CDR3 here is CSTWTVEDGTEAFF. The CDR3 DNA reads TGCAGCACATGGACAGTCGAGGATGGAACTGAAGCTTTCTTT.